This entry lists 18 T cell receptor beta chains sequenced from one sample in a study of blood T cells in healthy people across ages. Together with a sample-barcoded 5' primer, a J-beta primer mix was included in a second PCR lasting about 7 to 12 cycles. TCRdb itself ran the 5' RACE reads through MiXCR, one entry per CDR3 protein. The table records about 770,000 distinct CDR3 sequences, more than 40% of them present only once. The sample was blood. The receptors were sampled from a man aged 55 to 69 in good health.

This clonotype was counted between two and nine times. The chain joins TRBV20-1 to TRBJ2-7, with TRBD1 as a possible D gene (6 bases). The CDR3 has 12 amino acids. Looked up from germline, CDR1 is DFQATT and CDR2 is SNEGSKA (reference sequence). V was clipped by 5 bases and J by 2 bases, with 10 bases between them. The CDR3 spells CSAHRDTYEQYF. The CDR3 nucleotides read TGCAGTGCTCACAGGGACACCTACGAGCAGTACTTC.

Worth noting for this clonotype: The junction departs from the called germline gene at one end, perhaps through a read error. The chain carries TRBV9 and TRBJ1-5, with a possible D match to TRBD1 (5 bases). The CDR3 spans 16 residues. Germline CDR1 and CDR2: SGDLS and YYNGEE. In nucleotides, the CDR3 is TGTGCCTGCAGTTCAGGGCGGGGGGGTCGAGAGCAGCCCCAGCATTTT. Translation gives CACSSGRGGREQPQHF.

There are a few counts of this clonotype. Given a much more abundant clone one base away, this may be a read error. The chain has TRBV5-1 and TRBJ2-7; 9 nucleotides line up with TRBD2. From germline, CDR1 is SGHRS and CDR2 YFSETQ. Germline trimming cut 0 bases from V and 3 bases from J; bases unmatched to any gene: 1. CDR3 length: 14 residues. The CDR3 nucleotides read TGCGCCAGCAGCTTGGGGACTAGCGACTACGAGCAGTACTTC. Translated, it gives CASSLGTSDYEQYF.

This chain connects TRBV29-1 to TRBJ2-5; D may be TRBD2 (6 bases). CDR3 size: 13 residues. Germline V gene data show CDR1 as SQVTM and CDR2 as ANQGSEA. V gave up 4 bases and J gave up 6 bases, with 15 bases separating them. CDR3 in amino acids: CSVVPPGRQTQYF. As DNA, the CDR3 is TGCAGCGTTGTCCCTCCCGGGAGACAGACCCAGTACTTC. Complete variable domain (other parts from reference TRBV29-1 and TRBJ2-5): SAVISQKPSRDICQRGTSLTIQCQVDSQVTMMFWYRQQPGQSLTLIATANQGSEATYESGFVIDKFPISRPNLTFSTLTVSNMSPEDSSIYLCSVVPPGRQTQYFGPGTRLLVL.

This clonotype was counted only a few times. CDR3 DNA sequence: TGTGCCAGCAGCCGAGTCCCGGGACTAGCGGGGGAATTGTACAATGAGCAGTTCTTC. Amino acid sequence: CASSRVPGLAGELYNEQFF. This sequence joins TRBV7-2 and TRBJ2-1; 14 nucleotides align to TRBD2. V lost 5 bases to trimming and J lost 4 bases; unmatched junction nucleotides: 13. In germline, CDR1 is SGHTA, CDR2 FQGNSA. The CDR3 totals 19 residues.

A few counts support this clonotype. J is TRBJ2-1 and V is TRBV9; D is possibly TRBD1 or TRBD2 (6 bases each). Per germline, CDR1 SGDLS and CDR2 YYNGEE. CDR3 size: 15 residues. Trimming shortened V by 1 base and J by 6 bases, and 14 bases separated the two germline ends. In DNA, the CDR3 is TGTGCCAGCAGCGTATCTGGGGGGCTTCCCAATGAGCAGTTCTTC. Protein: CASSVSGGLPNEQFF.

The chain employs TRBV7-3 and TRBJ2-1; 8 bases are a match to TRBD2. With V trimmed by 6 bases and J by 7 bases, 11 bases remained unmatched. The CDR3 sequence is 15 residues long. Germline V gene sequence: CDR1 SGHTA, CDR2 FQGTGA. CDR3 region: CASSPGASGWNEQFF. The CDR3 DNA follows: TGTGCCAGCAGTCCCGGGGCTAGCGGGTGGAATGAGCAGTTCTTC.

To note about this clonotype: One junction end does not reproduce the germline sequence, and a read error may be involved. The rearrangement uses TRBV29-1 and TRBJ2-7; 8 nucleotides agree with TRBD2. CDR3 length: 14 residues. Germline loops: CDR1 SQVTM, CDR2 ANQGSEA. CDR3 region: CNVEEAGGGYEQYF. CDR3 sequence (DNA): TGCAACGTTGAGGAGGCGGGGGGAGGATACGAGCAGTACTTC.

The chain links TRBV20-1 to TRBJ2-7; no clear D. Deletions cut 3 bases from V and 3 bases from J, with 12 bases between. The CDR3 loop spans 13 amino acids. CDR1 is DFQATT and CDR2 is SNEGSKA in the germline V gene (reference sequence). The CDR3 region is CSAREGADYEQYF. The CDR3, as DNA: TGCAGTGCTAGGGAAGGCGCAGACTACGAGCAGTACTTC.

This clonotype was counted between two and nine times. The chain links TRBV7-8 to TRBJ2-1; D remains ambiguous. The CDR3 extends over 14 amino acids. Germline loops: CDR1 SGHVS, CDR2 FQNEAQ. The ends were cut back, 5 bases at V and 10 bases at J, with 18 bases in the middle. The CDR3 here is CASSVGELPLEQFF. CDR3 coding DNA: TGTGCCAGCAGCGTAGGTGAACTACCCCTGGAGCAGTTCTTC.

This clonotype has more than one count but fewer than ten. The chain links TRBV6-1 to TRBJ1-1; no firm D call. This CDR3 has 15 amino acids. CDR1 and CDR2 from the germline V gene are MNHNS and SASEGT. V was cut by 4 bases and J by 1 base, with 13 bases left in between. CDR3 sequence: CASSVLSDGNTEAFF. CDR3 DNA: TGTGCCAGCAGTGTCCTCTCAGACGGGAACACTGAAGCTTTCTTT.

The chain uses TRBV7-2 and TRBJ2-1; no clear D gene. The CDR3 contains 13 residues. Germline CDR1 and CDR2: SGHTA and FQGNSA. V was cut by 6 bases and J by 13 bases, with 19 bases left in between. This CDR3 reads CASSTFDSYRQFF. In DNA form, the CDR3 reads TGTGCCAGCAGTACCTTCGACTCGTACCGTCAGTTCTTC.

The table lists this clonotype with a few counts. V is TRBV20-1 and J is TRBJ1-5; no definite D call. Trimming cost V 0 bases and J 1 base, with 10 bases left between them. Germline assignment: CDR1 DFQATT and CDR2 SNEGSKA (reference sequence). The CDR3 length is 15 residues. As DNA, the CDR3 is TGCAGTGCTAGAGAAGACCCGGACAGCAATCAGCCCCAGCATTTT. Residues: CSAREDPDSNQPQHF.

DNA for the CDR3: TGCAGCGTTCGACAGGGACTCGGCGGGCAGTTCTTC. It encodes CSVRQGLGGQFF. The chain combines TRBV29-1 with TRBJ2-1, with D tentatively TRBD1 (7 bases). V was clipped by 5 bases and J by 12 bases, with 17 bases between them. Germline CDR1 SQVTM, CDR2 ANQGSEA. This CDR3 contains 12 residues.

The chain employs TRBV2 and TRBJ2-4; TRBD2 is a possible D gene (7 bases). The DNA end is more similar to TRBJ2-7, so the J call may be wrong. The CDR3 consists of 14 residues. The germline V gene encodes CDR1 SNHLY and CDR2 FYNNEI. CDR3 sequence (DNA): TGTGCCAGCAAGACGGGGGGCCTCTCCTACGAGCAGTACTTC. Protein: CASKTGGLSYEQYF.

This chain connects TRBV6-2 or TRBV6-3 to TRBJ2-7; 8 bases agree with TRBD1. The germline V gene encodes CDR1 MNHEY and CDR2 SVGEGT. With V trimmed by 6 bases and J by 3 bases, 4 bases remained unmatched. CDR3 length: 13 amino acids. In nucleotides, the CDR3 is TGTGCCAGCAGAACGGACAGGGTCTACGAGCAGTACTTC. This codes for CASRTDRVYEQYF.

The chain couples TRBV12-3 or TRBV12-4 to TRBJ2-3, with no clear D. Trimming removed 2 bases from V and 2 bases from J, with 8 bases in between. This CDR3 has 14 residues. The CDR3 nucleotides are TGTGCCAGCAGTTTAAGGATGTCCACAGATACGCAGTATTTT. Translation: CASSLRMSTDTQYF.

The J gene is TRBJ2-7, the V gene TRBV7-2; D unclear. The CDR3 is 14 amino acids. The V and J ends lost 2 bases and 0 bases respectively, with 8 bases between them. CDR1 is SGHTA and CDR2 is FQGNSA in the germline V gene. The CDR3 region has the DNA TGTGCCAGCAGCTTAACGGATCTCTCCTACGAGCAGTACTTC. Protein product: CASSLTDLSYEQYF.